Listed below are T cell receptor beta chains from one sample, sequenced in a study of blood T cells in healthy people across ages. Each CDR3 protein is one row after TCRdb ran MiXCR on the 5' RACE reads. The table has over 1,200,000 distinct CDR3 sequences, 59% seen once. The material sequenced was blood. The receptors here all came from a man aged 18 to 30 in good health. The CDR3 runs from the conserved cysteine through the conserved F or W. D genes are given only for firm matches. Not every row has a clone size; where given, it reads once, few, many or a size class.

size: once
D: -
J: TRBJ2-5
V: TRBV27
DNA: TGTGTCAGCAGTTCCCCTTCCAGACAAGAGACCCAGTACTTC
CDR3: CVSSSPSRQETQYF

size: -
D: TRBD1
J: TRBJ1-2
V: TRBV7-8
DNA: TGTGCCAGCAGCCAATTCGCGCACAGGGGAGGCTACACCTTC
CDR3: CASSQFAHRGGYTF

size: many
D: -
J: TRBJ2-2
V: TRBV27
DNA: TGTGCCAGCAGCCTGCTCGGCGGGGAGCTGTTTTTT
CDR3: CASSLLGGELFF

size: -
D: -
J: TRBJ2-3
V: TRBV12-3/TRBV12-4
DNA: TGTGCCAGCAGTTTAGGTCTTTCGCTTGTAACACGCACAGATACGCAGTATTTT
CDR3: CASSLGLSLVTRTDTQYF

size: -
D: TRBD1
J: TRBJ2-4
V: TRBV6-1
DNA: TGTGCCAGCAGTGAAGAGGGACAGAGGAGCTCCTACGATCAGTACTTC
CDR3: CASSEEGQRSSYDQYF

size: -
D: -
J: TRBJ2-7
V: TRBV4-1
DNA: TGCGCCAGCAGCCACTCAAGCAGGGAGACCTACGAGCAGTACTTC
CDR3: CASSHSSRETYEQYF

size: -
D: -
J: TRBJ1-4
V: TRBV6-2/TRBV6-3
DNA: TGTGCCAGCAGTTATAGGCGCCGGGAAGAAAAACTGTTTTTT
CDR3: CASSYRRREEKLFF

size: few
D: TRBD2
J: TRBJ2-3
V: TRBV6-5
DNA: TGTGCCAGCAGCACCGGACTAGCGGGTCTCACAGATACGCAGTATTTT
CDR3: CASSTGLAGLTDTQYF

size: -
D: -
J: TRBJ1-1
V: TRBV18
DNA: TGTGCCAGCTCACCACCGGTAGGGGTGAACACTGAAGCTTTCTTT
CDR3: CASSPPVGVNTEAFF

size: -
D: TRBD1
J: TRBJ1-1
V: TRBV2
DNA: TGTGCCAGCAGTGACGAACAGGGGACTGAAGCTTTCTTT
CDR3: CASSDEQGTEAFF

size: few
D: TRBD2
J: TRBJ2-1
V: TRBV29-1
DNA: TGCAGCGTTGACTGGACTAGCGCCGGATACAATGAGCAGTTCTTC
CDR3: CSVDWTSAGYNEQFF

size: -
D: -
J: TRBJ2-4
V: TRBV30
DNA: TGTGCCTGGAGTGTGAGTGGAGGTTGGGACATTCAGTACTTC
CDR3: CAWSVSGGWDIQYF

size: -
D: TRBD1
J: TRBJ2-3
V: TRBV5-1
DNA: TGCGCCAGCAGCTTGGTGACAGGGGGCCAGGATACGCAGTATTTT
CDR3: CASSLVTGGQDTQYF

size: -
D: -
J: TRBJ1-1
V: TRBV14
DNA: TGTGCCAGCAGCCTCCGGGCCCTGAACACTGAAGCTTTCTTT
CDR3: CASSLRALNTEAFF

size: -
D: -
J: TRBJ2-7
V: TRBV4-3
DNA: TGCGCCAGCAGCTCCCAACCTCGACCGCCCTACGAGCAGTACTTC
CDR3: CASSSQPRPPYEQYF

size: -
D: -
J: TRBJ2-3
V: TRBV2
DNA: TGTGCCAGCAGTGCAGGCGAACCAGATACGCAGTATTTT
CDR3: CASSAGEPDTQYF

size: few
D: TRBD1
J: TRBJ2-3
V: TRBV29-1
DNA: TGCAGCGTGGTACAGGGGCCCGACATAGGGCAGTATTTT
CDR3: CSVVQGPDIGQYF

size: -
D: -
J: TRBJ2-7
V: TRBV20-1
DNA: TGCAGTGCATCCTTGCCGGGAGTAAGCTACGAGCAGTACTTC
CDR3: CSASLPGVSYEQYF

size: many
D: TRBD2
J: TRBJ2-1
V: TRBV12-3/TRBV12-4
DNA: TGTGCCAGCAGGGGACTGGCGGGAGGGATGTTCTTC
CDR3: CASRGLAGGMFF

size: -
D: -
J: TRBJ1-1
V: TRBV27
DNA: TGTGCCAGCAGTCCCAATGGGAACACTGAAGCTTTCTTT
CDR3: CASSPNGNTEAFF

size: -
D: TRBD2
J: TRBJ2-1
V: TRBV30
DNA: TGTGCCTGGAGGGGACTAGCGAATGAGCAGTTCTTC
CDR3: CAWRGLANEQFF

size: -
D: -
J: TRBJ2-7
V: TRBV4-1
DNA: TGCGCCAGCAGCCAAGACCGGGACGACTACGAGCAGTACTTC
CDR3: CASSQDRDDYEQYF

size: -
D: -
J: TRBJ2-5
V: TRBV6-5
DNA: TGTGCCAGCAGTTACATAGAGACCCAGTACTTC
CDR3: CASSYIETQYF

size: -
D: -
J: TRBJ1-2
V: TRBV12-3/TRBV12-4
DNA: TGTGCCAGCAGGCAAGAAATCAGGGACTATGGCTACACCTTC
CDR3: CASRQEIRDYGYTF

size: -
D: TRBD2
J: TRBJ2-5
V: TRBV28
DNA: TGTGCCAGCACCCCGGGAGGAAAAGAGACCCAGTACTTC
CDR3: CASTPGGKETQYF

size: -
D: -
J: TRBJ2-7
V: TRBV15
DNA: TGTGCCACCAGCAGGGACAGAATATACGAGCAGTACTTC
CDR3: CATSRDRIYEQYF